This passage covers 4 T cell receptor beta chains from one sample sequenced in a study of identical twins. TCRdb reanalysed the 5' RACE reads using MiXCR and keeps one entry per CDR3 protein. The sample yields about 200,000 distinct CDR3 sequences, approximately 15% seen once. This same sample was also part of a study on T cells expressing NK-cell markers.

Sequenced sample: CD8+ T cells sorted from blood. The receptors derive from a woman aged 18-30 years in good health.

In its sample, this clonotype was seen a few times. The chain uses TRBV5-1 and TRBJ2-3; no firm D call. The CDR3 contains 15 residues. The V end was cut by 0 bases, the J end by 6 bases, with 14 bases between. Germline CDR1 is SGHRS and CDR2 is YFSETQ. In nucleotides, the CDR3 is TGCGCCAGCAGCTTGGAGGACGGACGTTCGGATACGCAGTATTTT. It specifies CASSLEDGRSDTQYF. The full variable domain, completed using reference TRBV5-1 and TRBJ2-3, is KAGVTQTPRYLIKTRGQQVTLSCSPISGHRSVSWYQQTPGQGLQFLFEYFSETQRNKGNFPGRFSGRQFSNSRSEMNVSTLELGDSALYLCASSLEDGRSDTQYFGPGTRLTVL.

The rearrangement uses TRBV27 and TRBJ2-5; possible D gene TRBD1, 5 bases. This CDR3 spans 14 amino acids. Germline V gene lookup returns CDR1 MNHEY and CDR2 SMNVEV (reference sequence). Trimming pared 6 bases from V and 5 bases from J, leaving 16 bases between. CDR3: CASRFGAGRETQYF. The CDR3 nucleotides are TGTGCCAGCAGATTTGGGGCTGGCAGGGAGACCCAGTACTTC.

This chain connects TRBV13 to TRBJ2-5; the D is unclear. The V end was cut by 1 base, the J end by 6 bases, with 9 bases between. Germline lookup yields CDR1 PRHDT and CDR2 FYEKMQ (reference sequence). The CDR3 spans 13 residues. CDR3 protein: CASSLANVKTQYF. In DNA form, the CDR3 reads TGTGCCAGCAGCTTAGCCAATGTGAAGACCCAGTACTTC.

This clonotype appeared many times. The chain employs TRBV4-2 and TRBJ1-4, with D possibly being TRBD1 (5 bases). Germline loops: CDR1 LGHNA, CDR2 YNFKEQ. The CDR3 loop spans 15 amino acids. V lost 0 bases and J lost 7, with 12 bases in between. As DNA, the CDR3 is TGTGCCAGCAGCCAAGATCAGGGTGGAAGTGAAAAACTGTTTTTT. It encodes CASSQDQGGSEKLFF.